A single T cell receptor beta chain is shown here with its context. Clones were sequenced by immunoSEQ multiplex PCR, and TCRdb holds only the in-frame ones, with some missing. The sample has some 40,000 clones, about 86% seen once; the top ten hold 20% to 25%. This sample was taken from a study of control samples from healthy donors and cancer patients. The source material was PBMCs. The sequence came from a woman aged 60-75 years with lung cancer.

The chain's CDR3 is CATSPGVMGNTGELFF. DNA of the CDR3: TGTGCCACCAGTCCAGGGGTGATGGGGAACACCGGGGAGCTGTTTTTT. V gene TRBV24-1 combines with J gene TRBJ2-2; TRBD1 might be the D (6 bases). CDR1 KGHDR and CDR2 SFDVKD come from the germline V gene. The CDR3 is 16 residues long. With 6 bases removed from V and 1 base from J, the gap between germline ends came to 14 bases.